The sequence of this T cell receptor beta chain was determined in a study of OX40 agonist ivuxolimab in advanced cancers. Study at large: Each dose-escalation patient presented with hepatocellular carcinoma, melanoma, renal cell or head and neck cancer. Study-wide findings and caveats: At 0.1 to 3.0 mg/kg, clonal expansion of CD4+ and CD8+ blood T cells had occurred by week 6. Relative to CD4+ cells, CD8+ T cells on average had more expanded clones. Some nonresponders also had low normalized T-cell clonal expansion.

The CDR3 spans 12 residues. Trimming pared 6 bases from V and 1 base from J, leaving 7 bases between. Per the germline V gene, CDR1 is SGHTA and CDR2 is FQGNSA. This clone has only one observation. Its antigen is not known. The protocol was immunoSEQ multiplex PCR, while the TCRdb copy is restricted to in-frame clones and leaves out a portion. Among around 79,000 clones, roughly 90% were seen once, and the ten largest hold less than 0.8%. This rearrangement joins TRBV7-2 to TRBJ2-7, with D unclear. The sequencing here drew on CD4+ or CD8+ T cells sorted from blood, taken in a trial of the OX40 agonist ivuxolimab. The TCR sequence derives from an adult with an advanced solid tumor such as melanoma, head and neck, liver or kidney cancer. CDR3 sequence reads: CASSYGSYEQYF. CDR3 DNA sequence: TGTGCCAGCAGTTACGGGTCCTACGAGCAGTACTTC. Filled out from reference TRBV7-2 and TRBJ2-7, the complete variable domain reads GAGVSQSPSNKVTEKGKDVELRCDPISGHTALYWYRQSLGQGLEFLIYFQGNSAPDKSGLPSDRFSAERTGGSVSTLTIQRTQQEDSAVYLCASSYGSYEQYFGPGTRLTVT.